This T cell receptor beta chain emerged from a study of T cells expressing NK-cell markers. As regards this clonotype: The antigen remains undetermined.

CDR3 length: 12 residues. Germline V gene lookup returns CDR1 ENHRY and CDR2 SYGVKD. Study-wide points: These clonotypes additionally ranked first within the CD3+CD56-NKG2C+ fraction of a few donors.

TCRdb reprocessed the 5' RACE reads, with one entry per CDR3 protein and no DNA. The table for this sample gives about 450,000 distinct CDR3 sequences. The receptor's source is a woman aged 18 to 75 in good health. The sample was blood T cells: a sorted CD56 or NKG2C T cell subset, CD4+ or CD8+ T cells, or bulk PBMC T cells (not recorded which). V gene TRBV10-3 combines with J gene TRBJ1-5. The CDR3 is CAISSTNQPQHF.